This entry describes one T cell receptor (beta chain). Its antigen is undetermined. Profiling relied on immunoSEQ multiplex PCR, and the TCRdb table lists in-frame clones only, not all of them. The sample records about 140,000 clones, approximately 93% being singletons. Per the germline V gene, CDR1 is SEHNR and CDR2 is FQNEAQ (reference sequence). This CDR3 is built from 15 residues. J lost 4 bases, V lost 0 bases, and 4 bases had no gene match. This entry comes from a study of T cell responses to AZD1222 COVID-19 vaccine. Study-wide points: Nearly half of unique spike-specific TCRs reportedly avoided B.1.351 and B.1.1.7 mutated regions. With dominance at 160-218 and 743-854, vaccine-associated CD4 TCRs spanned spike.

The source of this sequence is an adult in good health. The input for sequencing was peripheral blood, taken on day 0 of MenACWY control vaccination. This chain links TRBV7-9 with TRBJ1-2; 8 positions match TRBD1. The CDR3 here is CASSLASGGAYGYTF. As DNA, the CDR3 is TGTGCCAGCAGCTTAGCTTCAGGGGGCGCCTATGGCTACACCTTC.